This TCR beta chain was observed in a study of read filtering for tumor transcriptome and immune sequencing. Study-wide results and limits: RNA-seq captured clonotypes less deeply and reliably than IR-seq.

From roughly 0.4 ug of RNA, a library with molecular barcoded alpha/delta and beta/gamma adaptors was made. TCRdb fed the reads into MiXCR, producing one record per CDR3 protein. The sample contains tens of thousands of distinct CDR3 sequences, around a fifth of which appear only once. Sampling of bone marrow took place during active disease in every patient. This CDR3 is 14 amino acids long. The germline gives CDR1 MNHNY, CDR2 SVGAGI (reference sequence). V was trimmed by 6 bases and J by 1 base, leaving 12 bases between them. In its sample, this clonotype was seen a few times. Its antigen is not identified.

This rearrangement joins TRBV6-6 to TRBJ1-1; D is possibly TRBD1 (6 bases). Sample: a population of CD138-negative cells sorted from bone marrow. The TCR sequence derives from a donor at least 40 years old with multiple myeloma. The CDR3 region has the DNA TGTGCCAGCAGCCCCGGGACACGGAACACTGAAGCTTTCTTT. Translation: CASSPGTRNTEAFF.